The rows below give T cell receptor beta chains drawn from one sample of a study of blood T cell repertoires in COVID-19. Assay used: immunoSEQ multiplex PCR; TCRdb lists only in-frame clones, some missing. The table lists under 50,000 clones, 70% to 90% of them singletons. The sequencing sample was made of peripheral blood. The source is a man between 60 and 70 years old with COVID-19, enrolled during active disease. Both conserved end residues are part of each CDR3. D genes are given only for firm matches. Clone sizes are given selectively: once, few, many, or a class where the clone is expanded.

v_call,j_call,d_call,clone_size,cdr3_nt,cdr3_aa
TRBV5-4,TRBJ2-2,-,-,TGTGCCAGCAGCATAGGGGGAGTCAACACCGGGGAGCTGTTTTTT,CASSIGGVNTGELFF
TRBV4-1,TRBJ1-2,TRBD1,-,TGCGCCAGCAGCCAAGATGCACAGGGGGCATATGGCTACACCTTC,CASSQDAQGAYGYTF
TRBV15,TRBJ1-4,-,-,TGTGCCACCAGCAGCATTACACAGGGTACGATCGAAAAACTGTTTTTT,CATSSITQGTIEKLFF
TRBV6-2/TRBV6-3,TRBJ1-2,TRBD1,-,TGTGCCAGCAGTTCCCTGACAGGGGCCAACTATGGCTACACCTTC,CASSSLTGANYGYTF
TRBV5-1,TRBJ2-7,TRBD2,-,TGCGCCAGCAGCTTGGTGGGGACTAGCGAGATCTACGAGCAGTACTTC,CASSLVGTSEIYEQYF
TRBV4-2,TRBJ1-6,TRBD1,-,TGTGCCAGCAGCCAAGAGGGACAGGAAACACCCCTCCACTTT,CASSQEGQETPLHF
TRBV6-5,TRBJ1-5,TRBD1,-,TGTGCCAGCAGACAGGGGGCGTTATTCTATCAGCCCCAGCATTTT,CASRQGALFYQPQHF
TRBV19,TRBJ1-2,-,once,TGTGCCACCGCGAGAGCCGCGGGTGGCTACACCTTC,CATARAAGGYTF
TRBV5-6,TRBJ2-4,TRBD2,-,TGTGCCAGCACCCCGGGGTGGAGCGGGAGAGCCAAAAACATTCAGTACTTC,CASTPGWSGRAKNIQYF
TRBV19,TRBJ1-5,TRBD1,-,TGTGCCATTATTCACCCGGGACAGGGGGATCAGCCCCAGCATTTT,CAIIHPGQGDQPQHF
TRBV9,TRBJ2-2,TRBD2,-,TGTGCCAGCAGCCCCAGGCTAGCGGGAGCAACCGGGGAGCTGTTTTTT,CASSPRLAGATGELFF
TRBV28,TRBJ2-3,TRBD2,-,TGTGCCATTAAGCGGGAGGCCACAGATACGCAGTATTTT,CAIKREATDTQYF
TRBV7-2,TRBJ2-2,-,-,TGTGCCAGCAGCTTAGTACAGGTGAACACCGGGGAGCTGTTTTTT,CASSLVQVNTGELFF
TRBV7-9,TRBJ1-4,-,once,TGTGCCAGCAGCCCCACGTCATGGCCGACAGCTTCTAATGAAAAACTGTTTTTT,CASSPTSWPTASNEKLFF
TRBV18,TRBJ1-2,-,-,TGTGCCAGCTCACCACGGGACAATCGGGTCTATGGCTACACCTTC,CASSPRDNRVYGYTF
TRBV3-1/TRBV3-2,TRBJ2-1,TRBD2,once,TGTGCCAGCAGCCAAGCAAGACTAGCGGCTAACAATGAGCAGTTCTTC,CASSQARLAANNEQFF
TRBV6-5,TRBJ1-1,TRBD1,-,TGTGCCAGCAGTCCTCGACAGGGATACACTGAAGCTTTCTTT,CASSPRQGYTEAFF
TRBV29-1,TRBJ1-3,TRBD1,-,TGCAGCGTGGGGACAGGTCGAAACACCATATATTTT,CSVGTGRNTIYF
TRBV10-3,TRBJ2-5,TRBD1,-,TGTGCCATCAGTGAGCCCGGACAGGGGGCTGCGGAGACCCAGTACTTC,CAISEPGQGAAETQYF
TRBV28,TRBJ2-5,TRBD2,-,TGTGCCAGCAGCTCCTCCCACCGGGAGGTCGGGGAGACCCAGTACTTC,CASSSSHREVGETQYF
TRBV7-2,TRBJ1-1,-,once,TGTGCCAGCAGTTCAGGGAGGGGTGAAGCTTTCTTT,CASSSGRGEAFF
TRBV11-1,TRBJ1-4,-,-,TGTGCCAGCAGCTTAGGGACAGCCTCGAGACTGTTTTTT,CASSLGTASRLFF
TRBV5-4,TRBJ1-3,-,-,TGTGCCAGCAGCACAGAACCGGCTGGAAACACCATATATTTT,CASSTEPAGNTIYF
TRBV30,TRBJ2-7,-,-,TGTGCCTGGAGTGTCCCAAATTCCTACGAGCAGTACTTC,CAWSVPNSYEQYF
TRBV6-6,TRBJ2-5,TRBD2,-,TGTGCCGCTGGGGGGGAGGGCCTGGAGACCCAGTACTTC,CAAGGEGLETQYF
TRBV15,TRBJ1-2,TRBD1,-,TGTGCCACCAGCCAGGACAGGGGCGGCTATGGCTACACCTTC,CATSQDRGGYGYTF
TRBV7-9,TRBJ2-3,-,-,TGTGCCAGCAGCCCGACAACTAGCACAGATACGCAGTATTTT,CASSPTTSTDTQYF
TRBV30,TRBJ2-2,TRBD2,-,TGTGCCTGTCGACTAGCGGGCCTCCTAACGAACACCGGGGAGCTGTTTTTT,CACRLAGLLTNTGELFF
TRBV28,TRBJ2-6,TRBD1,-,TGTGCCAGCAGGGGGGACAGGGTCGCGGGGGCCAACGTCCTGACTTTC,CASRGDRVAGANVLTF
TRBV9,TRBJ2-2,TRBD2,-,TGTGCCAGCAGCGTATTAGCGGGAGGGAGTGGGAACACCGGGGAGCTGTTTTTT,CASSVLAGGSGNTGELFF
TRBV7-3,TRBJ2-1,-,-,TGTGCCAGCAGCTCCGCAGGGTTGTCCTACAATGAGCAGTTCTTC,CASSSAGLSYNEQFF
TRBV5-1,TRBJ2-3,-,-,TGCGCCAGCAGCTTGGAATGGGAGTCGGATACGCAGTATTTT,CASSLEWESDTQYF
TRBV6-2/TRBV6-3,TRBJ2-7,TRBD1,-,TGTGCCAGCAGTTACATACAGGGGGGTGAGGAGCAGTACTTC,CASSYIQGGEEQYF
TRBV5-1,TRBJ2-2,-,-,TGCGCCAGCAGCTTGGACGTCAGCGCCGGGGAGCTGTTTTTT,CASSLDVSAGELFF
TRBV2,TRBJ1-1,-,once,TGTGCCAGCAGTGCAGAGGCCCGAATGAACACTGAAGCTTTCTTT,CASSAEARMNTEAFF
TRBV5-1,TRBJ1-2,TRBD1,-,TGCGCCAGCAGCCCGGATTATAGGGGGCACGACTATGGCTACACCTTC,CASSPDYRGHDYGYTF
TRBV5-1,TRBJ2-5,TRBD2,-,TGCGCCAGCAGCTTGGCGCTAGCGGCATACCAAGAGACCCAGTACTTC,CASSLALAAYQETQYF
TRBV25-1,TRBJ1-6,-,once,TGTGCCACCTCGAGCTCCTATAATTCACCCCTCCACTTT,CATSSSYNSPLHF
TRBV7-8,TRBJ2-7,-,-,TGTGCCAGCCACCCTGGACACCTCTCCTACGAGCAGTACTTC,CASHPGHLSYEQYF
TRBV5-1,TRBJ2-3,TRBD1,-,TGCGCCAGCAGCCATGACAGGGGAAGAGCCACAGATACGCAGTATTTT,CASSHDRGRATDTQYF
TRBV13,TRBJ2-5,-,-,TGTGCCAGCAGCCAAGGACAGAAAGAGACCCAGTACTTC,CASSQGQKETQYF
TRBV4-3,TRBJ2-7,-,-,TGCGCCAGCAGCCACGAGACAGGCTCCTACGAGCAGTACTTC,CASSHETGSYEQYF
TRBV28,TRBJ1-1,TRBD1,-,TGTGCCAGCAGTCTACAGGGGCCTACTGAAGCTTTCTTT,CASSLQGPTEAFF
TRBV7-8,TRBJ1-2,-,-,TGTGCCAGCAGCTCTACAGGGTCTGGCTACACCTTC,CASSSTGSGYTF
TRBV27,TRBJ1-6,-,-,TGTGCCAGCAGTTTATCGAGGCAGGGTCTGAATTCACCCCTCCACTTT,CASSLSRQGLNSPLHF
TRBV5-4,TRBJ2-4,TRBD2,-,TGTGCCAGCAGCTTGTGGACTAGCGGTGGGGACATTCAGTACTTC,CASSLWTSGGDIQYF
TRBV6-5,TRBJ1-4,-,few,TGTGCCAGCAGTTACAAGGGACGGGGGGATGAAAAACTGTTTTTT,CASSYKGRGDEKLFF